The entry that follows covers one T cell receptor beta chain sequence. This PCR relied on a set of 60 Vbeta primers and 13 Jbeta primers. Using immunoSEQ multiplex PCR, the repertoire was profiled, and TCRdb retains in-frame clones only, with some absent. Altogether 160,000 or so clones are present, roughly 72% being singletons, with the ten largest covering 1.5% to 1.8%. This CDR3 comprises 11 residues. V was cut by 5 bases and J by 3 bases, with 4 bases left in between. In germline, CDR1 is MDHEN, CDR2 SYDVKM. The sample originates from a study of cytomegalovirus exposure and HLA in healthy donors. The sequencing input was PBMCs. This chain connects TRBV28 to TRBJ2-5; no reliable D call. This receptor was obtained from a man aged 35 to 55 in good health and CMV-seronegative. The CDR3 nucleotides are TGTGCCAGCAGTACGGAAGAGACCCAGTACTTC. Translated, it gives CASSTEETQYF. Looking up the rest from reference TRBV28 and TRBJ2-5 gives the full variable domain: DVKVTQSSRYLVKRTGEKVFLECVQDMDHENMFWYRQDPGLGLRLIYFSYDVKMKEKGDIPEGYSVSREKKERFSLILESASTNQTSMYLCASSTEETQYFGPGTRLLVL.